This TCR beta chain was identified in a study of cytomegalovirus exposure and HLA in healthy donors. In the study overall: There were 88 million or so unique TCRs (from HLA-typed donors) in an early data release. Study-wide results and caveats: Later examination showed HLA-associated TCR beta chains had greater clonal expansion than equally common others. A later analysis linked a missense variant in DCLRE1C to the trimming of TCR beta V and J genes.

The PCR had 60 Vbeta and 13 Jbeta primers. Profiled with immunoSEQ multiplex PCR; TCRdb holds only in-frame clones, not every one. The sample has about 93,000 clones, more than 60% seen once. Sampled while nominally healthy, donors likely had unrecorded immune exposures. This clone was seen a handful of times. Antigen: not known. The CDR3 is 12 residues long. The V and J ends lost 5 bases and 6 bases respectively, with 9 bases between them. The germline gives CDR1 MNHEY, CDR2 SVGAGI. This clonotype was obtained from a boy aged 5-17 years in good health and CMV-seronegative. Sequences were obtained from PBMCs. The V call is TRBV6-5, the J call TRBJ2-3, with D unclear. In DNA, the CDR3 is TGTGCCAGCAGTAGTTACGGGGATACGCAGTATTTT. This encodes CASSSYGDTQYF.